These 26 T cell receptor beta chains were all obtained from the same sample, sequenced in a study of naive and memory T cell subsets. Two oligonucleotides, mixed equimolar, formed the beta constant-region primer covering TRBC1 and TRBC2. In TCRdb, the UMI-ligation and nested PCR reads were re-called with MiXCR into one record per CDR3 protein. The sample lists 77,000 or so distinct CDR3 sequences; around 14% were seen once. The specimen was central memory CD4+ T cells from blood. These receptors came from a human donor in good health.

There are many counts of this clonotype. V and J are TRBV28 and TRBJ1-1, with 9 bases aligning to TRBD1. Germline CDR1 and CDR2: MDHEN and SYDVKM. This CDR3 is built from 14 residues. The J segment lost 3 bases and the V segment lost 6 bases, leaving 5 bases of the junction unmatched. This chain's CDR3 is CASRTGGWDTEAFF. For the CDR3, the DNA is TGTGCCAGCAGGACAGGGGGTTGGGACACTGAAGCTTTCTTT. The whole variable domain, remainder taken from reference TRBV28 and TRBJ1-1, is DVKVTQSSRYLVKRTGEKVFLECVQDMDHENMFWYRQDPGLGLRLIYFSYDVKMKEKGDIPEGYSVSREKKERFSLILESASTNQTSMYLCASRTGGWDTEAFFGQGTRLTVV.

This clonotype has more than one count but fewer than ten. J is TRBJ2-7 and V is TRBV3-1, with TRBD2 matching over 8 bases. CDR3 length equals 14 residues. V lost 4 bases, J lost 0 bases, and 2 bases stayed unmatched. CDR1 is LGHDT, CDR2 YNNKEL, per germline (reference sequence). The CDR3 sequence is CASSPGGGSYEQYF. The DNA of the CDR3 is TGTGCCAGCAGCCCGGGAGGGGGCTCCTACGAGCAGTACTTC.

This clonotype was detected many times. The chain combines TRBV10-3 with TRBJ2-1, with D perhaps TRBD2 (7 bases). The germline CDR1 and CDR2 sequences are ENHRY and SYGVKD. Deletions cut 9 bases from V and 9 bases from J, with 12 bases between. CDR3 length: 11 amino acids. The CDR3 sequence: CAIGGGLEQFF. In DNA form, the CDR3 reads TGTGCCATAGGGGGGGGACTTGAGCAGTTCTTC.

This clonotype turned up a few times. The chain combines TRBV6-5 with TRBJ2-5; 9 bases align to TRBD1. Germline CDR1 MNHEY, CDR2 SVGAGI. V trimming: 6 bases; J trimming: 4 bases; junction bases outside the gene matches: 9. This CDR3 spans 15 amino acids. CDR3 in amino acids: CASRTTGGPTETQYF. Here the CDR3 DNA reads TGTGCCAGCAGAACGACAGGGGGTCCGACAGAGACCCAGTACTTC.

This clonotype was picked up a small number of times. The V and J genes are TRBV7-2 and TRBJ2-1; no firm D call. Trimming removed 5 bases from V and 6 bases from J, with 14 bases in between. The germline V gene encodes CDR1 SGHTA and CDR2 FQGNSA. The CDR3 extends over 14 amino acids. CDR3 in amino acids: CASSEDRGRNEQFF. CDR3 sequence (DNA): TGTGCCAGCAGCGAAGATCGTGGGCGCAATGAGCAGTTCTTC.

This clonotype was found a few times. The gene calls are TRBV20-1 and TRBJ2-5, with D possibly TRBD2 on 7 matching bases. Between the trimmed V and J ends, which lost 3 bases and 5 bases, there was a span of 22 bases. Germline V gene data show CDR1 as DFQATT and CDR2 as SNEGSKA (reference sequence). This CDR3 contains 16 residues. The CDR3 is CSASDSGGAVFETQYF. CDR3 nucleotide sequence: TGCAGTGCTAGCGATTCTGGGGGGGCGGTTTTTGAGACCCAGTACTTC.

This rearrangement joins TRBV6-5 to TRBJ2-5; TRBD1 might be the D (6 bases). Trimming removed 6 bases at V and 5 bases at J, with 19 bases between. This CDR3 region has 15 residues. Germline CDR1 MNHEY, CDR2 SVGAGI. CDR3 DNA: TGTGCCAGCAGACGCAGTACAGGGTGTGGGGAGACCCAGTACTTC. It yields the protein CASRRSTGCGETQYF.

The V gene is TRBV7-8, the J gene TRBJ2-3; possible D gene TRBD2, 5 bases. Germline V lookup: CDR1 SGHVS, CDR2 FQNEAQ. The CDR3 sequence is 17 residues long. V was trimmed by 2 bases and J by 0 bases, leaving 15 bases between them. CDR3 DNA sequence: TGTGCCAGCAGCTTAAGACGTGGACTTCCTAGCACAGATACGCAGTATTTT. This sequence encodes CASSLRRGLPSTDTQYF.

This clonotype was counted a few times. The chain uses TRBV20-1 and TRBJ1-1, with D uncertain. The germline V gene encodes CDR1 DFQATT and CDR2 SNEGSKA (reference sequence). The CDR3 runs to 11 residues. The germline V and J ends were trimmed by 5 bases and 5 bases, with 9 bases remaining between them. The CDR3 protein is CSAYGETEAFF. The CDR3 DNA follows: TGCAGTGCTTATGGAGAGACTGAAGCTTTCTTT.

The chain recombines TRBV20-1 with TRBJ1-1, with 7 bases lining up with TRBD1. This CDR3 region has 14 residues. The ends lost 2 bases at V and 6 bases at J; junction bases unmatched: 9. The germline V gene encodes CDR1 DFQATT and CDR2 SNEGSKA (reference sequence). The CDR3 DNA follows: TGCAGTGCTAGACTGGGAAGACAGGGAGCTGAAGCTTTCTTT. Translation gives CSARLGRQGAEAFF.

This clonotype showed up just a few times. The gene calls are TRBV3-1 and TRBJ1-2; D is ambiguous. Germline loops: CDR1 LGHDT, CDR2 YNNKEL (reference sequence). This CDR3 comprises 15 residues. The V end was cut by 1 base, the J end by 0 bases, with 9 bases between. This CDR3 reads CASSQGTNPNYGYTF. The CDR3 nucleotides read TGTGCCAGCAGCCAAGGGACTAATCCTAACTATGGCTACACCTTC. The variable domain in full, completed from reference TRBV3-1 and TRBJ1-2, reads DTAVSQTPKYLVTQMGNDKSIKCEQNLGHDTMYWYKQDSKKFLKIMFSYNNKELIINETVPNRFSPKSPDKAHLNLHINSLELGDSAVYFCASSQGTNPNYGYTFGSGTRLTVV.

This chain links TRBV6-2 or TRBV6-3 with TRBJ2-1; TRBD2 matches at 10 bases. After removal of 7 bases from V and 9 bases from J, the junction contained 9 bases not matched to a gene. Germline V gene data show CDR1 as MNHEY and CDR2 as SVGEGT. The length of the CDR3 is 14 residues. The CDR3 nucleotides are TGTGCCAGCATCGGGAGCGGGAGGGGGGGTGAGCAGTTCTTC. It is translated as CASIGSGRGGEQFF.

The rearrangement links TRBV28 to TRBJ2-1, with 9 nucleotides matching TRBD1. The CDR3 is 16 residues long. The germline CDR1 and CDR2 sequences are MDHEN and SYDVKM. With 5 bases clipped from V and 10 bases from J, the junction kept 15 bases outside the gene matches. The CDR3 reads CASSPFARTGVNEQFF. The CDR3 DNA follows: TGTGCCAGCAGTCCATTTGCCCGGACAGGGGTCAACGAGCAGTTCTTC.

This clonotype came up a few times. The V and J genes are TRBV7-2 and TRBJ2-1, with D perhaps matching TRBD2 (6 bases). The V end was cut by 1 base, the J end by 3 bases, with 13 bases between. CDR1 and CDR2 from the germline V gene are SGHTA and FQGNSA. The CDR3 has 16 amino acids. In DNA, the CDR3 is TGTGCCAGCAGCTTAGGGGGTGGGACTCACTACAATGAGCAGTTCTTC. This gives the protein CASSLGGGTHYNEQFF.

Ten or more counts support this clonotype. The V gene is TRBV4-1, the J gene TRBJ1-4, with unresolved D. V was clipped by 1 base and J by 5 bases, with 17 bases between them. This CDR3 is 17 amino acids long. The germline CDR1 and CDR2 sequences are MGHRA and YSYEKL. The CDR3 spells CASSQGRIGRINEKLFF. Written as DNA, the CDR3 is TGCGCCAGCAGCCAAGGTCGCATCGGCAGGATAAATGAAAAACTGTTTTTT.

This clonotype has just a few counts. This chain uses TRBV20-1 with TRBJ1-4; no firm D call. Per the germline V gene, CDR1 is DFQATT and CDR2 is SNEGSKA (reference sequence). The CDR3 contains 12 residues. Between the trimmed V and J ends, which lost 6 bases and 4 bases, there was a span of 9 bases. The CDR3 bases are TGCAGTGCCCCGGGTGATAATGAAAAACTGTTTTTT. Residues: CSAPGDNEKLFF.

The chain links TRBV18 to TRBJ1-4, with D perhaps matching TRBD1 (6 bases). Trimming removed 2 bases from V and 8 bases from J, with 15 bases in between. This CDR3 contains 15 residues. Germline values: CDR1 KGHSH, CDR2 LQKENI. The CDR3 DNA is TGTGCCAGCTCACCAGGGGCAGGGGCTCACGAAAAACTGTTTTTT. It is translated as CASSPGAGAHEKLFF.

The chain is built from TRBV2 and TRBJ2-3, with a weak D call TRBD2 (6 bases). The V end was cut by 4 bases, the J end by 4 bases, with 18 bases between. Per the germline V gene, CDR1 is SNHLY and CDR2 is FYNNEI. The CDR3 length is 16 residues. DNA of the CDR3: TGTGCCAGCAGTGGGGGACTCCAGCTGAACGCAGATACGCAGTATTTT. Translated, it gives CASSGGLQLNADTQYF.

This clonotype was observed at least ten times. The chain uses TRBV7-2 and TRBJ2-7; 7 bases are a match to TRBD1. Trimming at V came to 1 base and at J to 0 bases, leaving 9 bases not matched to a gene. The CDR3 contains 17 residues. CDR1 is SGHTA, CDR2 FQGNSA, per germline. CDR3 nucleotide sequence: TGTGCCAGCAGCTTAGGAAGGCAGGGGGTAGTCTCCTACGAGCAGTACTTC. Residues: CASSLGRQGVVSYEQYF. Based on the CDR3 plus reference TRBV7-2 and TRBJ2-7, the full variable domain is GAGVSQSPSNKVTEKGKDVELRCDPISGHTALYWYRQSLGQGLEFLIYFQGNSAPDKSGLPSDRFSAERTGGSVSTLTIQRTQQEDSAVYLCASSLGRQGVVSYEQYFGPGTRLTVT.

CDR3 residues: CSARVFGDSGNTIYF. In DNA, the CDR3 is TGCAGTGCTAGGGTATTCGGGGACTCTGGAAACACCATATATTTT. V gene TRBV20-1 combines with J gene TRBJ1-3; the D is unclear. Germline assignment: CDR1 DFQATT and CDR2 SNEGSKA (reference sequence). This CDR3 comprises 15 residues. V was shortened by 3 bases and J by 0 bases, with 12 bases between the two germline ends.

This clonotype was recorded at least ten times. The chain links TRBV28 to TRBJ2-3; D is perhaps TRBD2 (6 bases). This CDR3 has 16 residues. V shed 6 bases and J shed 3 bases, with 19 bases lying between them. Germline V CDR1 and CDR2: MDHEN, SYDVKM. The CDR3 protein is CASSQVAGPATDTQYF. In nucleotides, the CDR3 is TGTGCCAGCAGCCAAGTTGCGGGACCAGCGACAGATACGCAGTATTTT.

The chain recombines TRBV19 with TRBJ2-1; 7 nucleotides line up with TRBD2. The J segment lost 7 bases and the V segment lost 0 bases, leaving 12 bases of the junction unmatched. This CDR3 contains 17 residues. Germline lookup yields CDR1 LNHDA and CDR2 SQIVND (reference sequence). In DNA form, the CDR3 reads TGTGCCAGTAGTATAGATTTGGCGGGAGCCATCCTGAATGAGCAGTTCTTC. Translation: CASSIDLAGAILNEQFF.

This clonotype occurred a few times. V and J are TRBV10-3 and TRBJ2-7; 7 nucleotides align to TRBD1. V trimming: 3 bases; J trimming: 3 bases; junction bases outside the gene matches: 5. The germline V gene has CDR1 ENHRY and CDR2 SYGVKD. The CDR3 runs 14 residues. In DNA form, the CDR3 reads TGTGCCATCAGTGAAGGGACAGTAAGCTACGAGCAGTACTTC. This sequence encodes CAISEGTVSYEQYF.

The chain has TRBV19 and TRBJ2-3, with 7 bases identical to TRBD2. Germline V gene lookup returns CDR1 LNHDA and CDR2 SQIVND (reference sequence). V gave up 10 bases and J gave up 0 bases; unmatched junction bases: 13. The CDR3 runs 16 residues. The CDR3 loop reads CATTNKRDSSTDTQYF. CDR3 sequence (DNA): TGTGCCACTACTAATAAGCGGGACTCTAGCACAGATACGCAGTATTTT.

This clonotype was observed a handful of times. The chain uses TRBV19 and TRBJ2-1; 8 bases are shared with TRBD2. Germline-derived CDR1 and CDR2 are LNHDA and SQIVND (reference sequence). The CDR3 extends over 14 amino acids. V gave up 4 bases and J gave up 7 bases; unmatched junction bases: 6. The CDR3 nucleotides read TGTGCCAGTAGTAAAGCGGGAGAGGGGAATGAGCAGTTCTTC. Its translation: CASSKAGEGNEQFF.

The table lists this clonotype with many counts. The chain combines TRBV4-2 with TRBJ2-6; TRBD1 agrees at 9 bases. This CDR3 spans 15 amino acids. Germline V gene lookup returns CDR1 LGHNA and CDR2 YNFKEQ. Trimming took 4 bases from V and 4 from J; bases not matched to a gene: 2. The CDR3 loop reads CASSLGTGGANVLTF. The CDR3 region has the DNA TGTGCCAGCAGCCTGGGGACAGGGGGGGCCAACGTCCTGACTTTC.